This paragraph reports one T cell receptor (beta chain). The antigen is unknown. Sequencing used immunoSEQ multiplex PCR; TCRdb keeps in-frame clones, though not all of them. The sample shows approximately 97,000 clones, about 88% of them seen only once. The data derive from a study of T cell responses to AZD1222 COVID-19 vaccine. Study-level findings and limits: Spike-specific TCR breadth and depth both grew after two AZD1222 doses. Dominant CD4 TCR responses targeted spike regions 160-218 and 743-854.

Germline trimming cut 3 bases from V and 9 bases from J; bases unmatched to any gene: 3. Germline assignment: CDR1 SNHLY and CDR2 FYNNEI. The CDR3 runs to 13 residues. Specimen: peripheral blood, collected on day 0 of AZD1222 vaccination. This chain joins TRBV2 and TRBJ2-1; 9 bases line up with TRBD2. The receptor was isolated from an adult in good health. CDR3 in amino acids: CASSEREGGEQFF. DNA of the CDR3: TGTGCCAGCAGTGAGCGGGAGGGGGGTGAGCAGTTCTTC.